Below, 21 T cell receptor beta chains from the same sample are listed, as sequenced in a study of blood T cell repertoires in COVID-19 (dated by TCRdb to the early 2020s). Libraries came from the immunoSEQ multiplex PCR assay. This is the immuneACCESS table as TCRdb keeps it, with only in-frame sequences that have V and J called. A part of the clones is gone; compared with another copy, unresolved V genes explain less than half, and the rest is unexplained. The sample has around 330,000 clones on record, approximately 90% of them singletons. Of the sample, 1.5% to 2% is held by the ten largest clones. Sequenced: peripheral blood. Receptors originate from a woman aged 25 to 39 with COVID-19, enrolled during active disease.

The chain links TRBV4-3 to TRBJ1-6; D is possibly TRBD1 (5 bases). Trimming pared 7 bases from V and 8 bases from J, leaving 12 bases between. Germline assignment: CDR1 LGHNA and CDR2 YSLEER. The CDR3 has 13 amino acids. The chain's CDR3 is CASNDGGDSPLHF. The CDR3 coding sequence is TGCGCCAGCAACGATGGGGGGGATTCACCCCTCCACTTT.

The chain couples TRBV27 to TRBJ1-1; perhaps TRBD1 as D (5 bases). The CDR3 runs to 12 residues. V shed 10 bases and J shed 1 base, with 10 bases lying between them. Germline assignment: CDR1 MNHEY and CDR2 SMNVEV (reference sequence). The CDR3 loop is CATSQGNTEAFF. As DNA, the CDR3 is TGTGCCACCTCCCAGGGGAACACTGAAGCTTTCTTT.

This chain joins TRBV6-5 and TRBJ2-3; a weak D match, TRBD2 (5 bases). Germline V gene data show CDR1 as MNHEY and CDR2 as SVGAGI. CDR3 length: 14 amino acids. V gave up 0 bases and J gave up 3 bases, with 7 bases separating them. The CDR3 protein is CASSYSRETDTQYF. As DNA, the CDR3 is TGTGCCAGCAGTTACTCCCGGGAAACAGATACGCAGTATTTT.

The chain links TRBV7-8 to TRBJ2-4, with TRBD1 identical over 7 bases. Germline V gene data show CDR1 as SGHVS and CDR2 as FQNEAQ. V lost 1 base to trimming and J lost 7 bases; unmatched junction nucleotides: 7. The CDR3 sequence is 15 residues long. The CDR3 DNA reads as TGTGCCAGCAGCTTAGAGTCAGGGGGTTTGAACATTCAGTACTTC. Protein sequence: CASSLESGGLNIQYF.

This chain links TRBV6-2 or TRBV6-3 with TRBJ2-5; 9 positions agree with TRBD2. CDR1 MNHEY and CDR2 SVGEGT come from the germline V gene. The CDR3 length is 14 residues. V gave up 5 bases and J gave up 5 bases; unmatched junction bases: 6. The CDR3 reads CASSTAGGLETQYF. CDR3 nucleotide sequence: TGTGCCAGCAGTACAGCGGGGGGCCTTGAGACCCAGTACTTC.

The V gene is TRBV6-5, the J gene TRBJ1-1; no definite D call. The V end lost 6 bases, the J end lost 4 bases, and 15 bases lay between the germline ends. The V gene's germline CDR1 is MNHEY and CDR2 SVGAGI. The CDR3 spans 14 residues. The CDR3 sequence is CASSSPWGGTEAFF. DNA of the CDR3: TGTGCCAGCAGCTCGCCCTGGGGAGGCACTGAAGCTTTCTTT.

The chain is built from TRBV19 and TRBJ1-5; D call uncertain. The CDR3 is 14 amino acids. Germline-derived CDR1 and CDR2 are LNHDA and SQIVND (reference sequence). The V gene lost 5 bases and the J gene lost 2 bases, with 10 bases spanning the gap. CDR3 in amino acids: CASSEGGGNQPQHF. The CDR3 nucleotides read TGTGCCAGTAGTGAGGGAGGTGGCAATCAGCCCCAGCATTTT.

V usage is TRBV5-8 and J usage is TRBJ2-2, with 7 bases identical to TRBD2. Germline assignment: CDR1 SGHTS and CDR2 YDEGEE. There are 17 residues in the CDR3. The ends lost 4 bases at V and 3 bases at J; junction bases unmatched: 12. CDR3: CASSPIIGGFDTGELFF. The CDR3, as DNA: TGTGCCAGCAGCCCAATTATCGGGGGGTTTGACACCGGGGAGCTGTTTTTT.

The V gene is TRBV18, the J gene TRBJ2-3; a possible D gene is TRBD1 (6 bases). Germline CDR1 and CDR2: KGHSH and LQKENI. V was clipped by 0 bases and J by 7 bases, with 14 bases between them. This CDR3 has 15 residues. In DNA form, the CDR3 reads TGTGCCAGCTCACCACCCCTCGGGACAAAGAATACGCAGTATTTT. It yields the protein CASSPPLGTKNTQYF.

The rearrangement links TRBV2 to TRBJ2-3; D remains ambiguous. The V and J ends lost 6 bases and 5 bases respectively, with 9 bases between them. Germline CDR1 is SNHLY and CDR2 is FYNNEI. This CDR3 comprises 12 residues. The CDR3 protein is CASSPIRDTQYF. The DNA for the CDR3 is TGTGCCAGCAGCCCAATCAGAGATACGCAGTATTTT.

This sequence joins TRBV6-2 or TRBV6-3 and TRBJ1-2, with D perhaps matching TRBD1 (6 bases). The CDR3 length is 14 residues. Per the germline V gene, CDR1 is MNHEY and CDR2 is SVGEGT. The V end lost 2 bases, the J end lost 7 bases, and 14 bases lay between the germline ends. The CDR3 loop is CASSYRQGLSGYTF. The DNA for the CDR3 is TGTGCCAGCAGTTACCGGCAGGGGCTCTCTGGCTACACCTTC.

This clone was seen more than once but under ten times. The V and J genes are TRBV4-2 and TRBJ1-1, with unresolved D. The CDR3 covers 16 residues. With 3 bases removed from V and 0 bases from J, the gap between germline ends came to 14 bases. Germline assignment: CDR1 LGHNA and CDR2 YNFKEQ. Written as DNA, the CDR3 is TGTGCCAGCAGCCAGACGCAGGCGTCCATGAACACTGAAGCTTTCTTT. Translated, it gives CASSQTQASMNTEAFF.

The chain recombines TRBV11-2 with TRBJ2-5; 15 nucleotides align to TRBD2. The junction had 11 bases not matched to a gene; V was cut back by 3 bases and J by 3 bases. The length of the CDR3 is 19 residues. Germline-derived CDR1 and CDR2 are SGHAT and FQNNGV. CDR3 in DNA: TGTGCCAGCAGCTTTTCTGTAGGACTAGCGGGGGGGCCTAAAGAGACCCAGTACTTC. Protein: CASSFSVGLAGGPKETQYF.

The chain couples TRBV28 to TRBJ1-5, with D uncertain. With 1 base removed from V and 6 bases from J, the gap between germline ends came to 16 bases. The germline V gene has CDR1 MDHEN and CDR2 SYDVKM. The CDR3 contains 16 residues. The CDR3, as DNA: TGTGCCAGCAGTTTATTAAGTCCGGGGATGGTTCAGCCCCAGCATTTT. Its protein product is CASSLLSPGMVQPQHF.

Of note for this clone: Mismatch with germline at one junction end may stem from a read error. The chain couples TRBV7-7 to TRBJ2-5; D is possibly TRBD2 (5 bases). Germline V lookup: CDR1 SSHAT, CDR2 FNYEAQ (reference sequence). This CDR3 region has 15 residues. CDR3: CASSPSGGYQETQYF. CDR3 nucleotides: TGTGCTAGCAGCCCCAGCGGCGGGTACCAAGAGACCCAGTACTTC.

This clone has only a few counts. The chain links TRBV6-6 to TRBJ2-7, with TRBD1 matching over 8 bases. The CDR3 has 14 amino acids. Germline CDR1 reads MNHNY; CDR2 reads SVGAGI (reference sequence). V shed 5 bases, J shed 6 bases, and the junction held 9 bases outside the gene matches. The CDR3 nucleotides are TGTGCCAGCAGTAAGGACAGGGTGCCCTCCGAGCAGTACTTC. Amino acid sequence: CASSKDRVPSEQYF.

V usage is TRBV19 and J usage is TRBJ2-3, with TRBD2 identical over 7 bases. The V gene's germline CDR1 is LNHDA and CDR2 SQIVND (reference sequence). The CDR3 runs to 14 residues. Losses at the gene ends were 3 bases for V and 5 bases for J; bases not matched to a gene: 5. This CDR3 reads CASSMGLAVDTQYF. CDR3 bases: TGTGCCAGTAGTATGGGGCTAGCGGTAGATACGCAGTATTTT.

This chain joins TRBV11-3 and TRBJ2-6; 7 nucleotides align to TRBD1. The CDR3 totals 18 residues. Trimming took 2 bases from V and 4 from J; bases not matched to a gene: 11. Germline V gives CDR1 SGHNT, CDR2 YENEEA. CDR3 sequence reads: CASSLRQGPIPGANVLTF. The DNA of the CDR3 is TGTGCCAGCAGCTTACGACAGGGCCCTATACCCGGGGCCAACGTCCTGACTTTC.

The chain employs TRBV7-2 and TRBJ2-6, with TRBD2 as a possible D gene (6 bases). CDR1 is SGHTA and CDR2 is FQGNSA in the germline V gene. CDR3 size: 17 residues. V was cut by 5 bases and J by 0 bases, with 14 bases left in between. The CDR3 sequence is CASSRRGSFSGANVLTF. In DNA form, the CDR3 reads TGTGCCAGCAGCAGGAGGGGATCTTTCTCTGGGGCCAACGTCCTGACTTTC.

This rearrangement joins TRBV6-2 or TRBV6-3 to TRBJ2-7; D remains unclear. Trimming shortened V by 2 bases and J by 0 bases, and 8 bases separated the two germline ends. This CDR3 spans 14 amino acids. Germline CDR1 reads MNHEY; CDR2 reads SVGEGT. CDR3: CASSYEASSYEQYV. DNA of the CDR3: TGTGCCAGCAGTTACGAGGCGAGCTCCTACGAGCAGTACGTC.

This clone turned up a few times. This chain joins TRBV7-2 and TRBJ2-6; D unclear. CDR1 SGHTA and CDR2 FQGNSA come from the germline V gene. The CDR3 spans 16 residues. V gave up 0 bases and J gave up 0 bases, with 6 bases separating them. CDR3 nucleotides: TGTGCCAGCAGCTTAGCATATTCCTCTGGGGCCAACGTCCTGACTTTC. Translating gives CASSLAYSSGANVLTF.